This T cell receptor (beta chain) appears in the sequencing data of a study of shared clonotypes between healthy human individuals. Germline V lookup: CDR1 KGHSH, CDR2 LQKENI. This CDR3 comprises 13 residues. V was cut by 3 bases and J by 4 bases, with 9 bases left in between. Only one count was recorded for this clone. At deep level, the assay was performed. Data came from immunoSEQ multiplex PCR; TCRdb stores just in-frame clones and leaves some out. The sample yields over a million clones, 75% to 80% seen once. Sequenced: memory CD4+ T cells from PBMCs. Subset noted: CD45RA-negative fraction. The TCR sequence derives from a man between 18 and 29 years old in good health. Some clones in this sample may be carry-over from other donors' samples. J is TRBJ2-5 and V is TRBV18; D gene unclear. The CDR3 DNA sequence: TGTGCCAGCTCACCGGGCCAGCGAGAGACCCAGTACTTC. As protein: CASSPGQRETQYF.